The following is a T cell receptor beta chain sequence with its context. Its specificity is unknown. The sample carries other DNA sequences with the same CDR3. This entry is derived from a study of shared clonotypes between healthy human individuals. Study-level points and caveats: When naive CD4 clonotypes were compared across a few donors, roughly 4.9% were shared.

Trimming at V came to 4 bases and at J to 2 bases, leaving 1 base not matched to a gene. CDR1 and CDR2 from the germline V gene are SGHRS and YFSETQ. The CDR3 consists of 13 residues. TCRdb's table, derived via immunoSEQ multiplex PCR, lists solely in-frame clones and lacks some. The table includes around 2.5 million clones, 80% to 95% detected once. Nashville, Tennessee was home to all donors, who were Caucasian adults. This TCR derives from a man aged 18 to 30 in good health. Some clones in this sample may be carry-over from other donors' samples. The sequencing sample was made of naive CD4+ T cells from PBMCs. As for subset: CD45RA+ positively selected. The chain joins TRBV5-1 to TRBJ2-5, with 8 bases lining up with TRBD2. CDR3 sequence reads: CASSRGGQETQYF. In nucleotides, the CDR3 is TGCGCCAGCAGCCGCGGGGGGCAAGAGACCCAGTACTTC.